The 28 T cell receptor beta chains presented below share a single source sample, sequenced in a study of graft-versus-host responses after intestinal transplantation. Here immunoSEQ multiplex PCR was the method, and the copy in TCRdb shows in-frame clones only, minus some. The data show 4,600 or so clones, less than 30% seen once. The specimen comprised alloreactive CD4+ T cells from a mixed lymphocyte reaction culture, sampled before transplantation. This sample's subset: CFSE-low proliferating T cells sorted from approximately six-day pre-transplant mixed lymphocyte reaction (GvH or HvG direction). Receptors were obtained from a human patient who was an organ donor for intestinal transplantation.

Relative to its sample, this clone is medium-sized (0.01 to 0.1%). This chain joins TRBV5-4 and TRBJ2-1; D remains unclear. V was cut by 0 bases and J by 0 bases, with 10 bases left in between. The CDR3 is made up of 16 amino acids. The germline V gene has CDR1 SGHNT and CDR2 YYREEE (reference sequence). CDR3 region: CASSLAIESSYNEQFF. In DNA form, the CDR3 reads TGTGCCAGCAGCTTGGCTATCGAGAGCTCCTACAATGAGCAGTTCTTC.

CDR3 loop: CASSTRRANYGYTF. The CDR3, as DNA: TGTGCCAGCAGCACCCGCAGGGCCAACTATGGCTACACCTTC. The chain has TRBV5-4 and TRBJ1-2, with D perhaps TRBD1 (5 bases). The germline V and J ends were trimmed by 4 bases and 2 bases, with 12 bases remaining between them. This CDR3 comprises 14 residues. Germline CDR1 SGHNT, CDR2 YYREEE (reference sequence).

The chain recombines TRBV6-6 with TRBJ2-7; a weak D match, TRBD1 (6 bases). The CDR3 spans 14 residues. Trimming left V 2 bases short and J 2 bases short, with 10 bases between. Germline V lookup: CDR1 MNHNY, CDR2 SVGAGI (reference sequence). The CDR3 reads CASSYDRSTYEQYF. Written as DNA, the CDR3 is TGTGCCAGCAGTTACGACAGGTCTACCTACGAGCAGTACTTC.

This clone was seen a handful of times. The chain recombines TRBV7-2 with TRBJ2-1; D perhaps matches TRBD1 (7 bases). The ends were cut back, 5 bases at V and 8 bases at J, with 13 bases in the middle. This CDR3 has 13 residues. Looked up from germline, CDR1 is SGHTA and CDR2 is FQGNSA. CDR3 sequence reads: CASSLRGAHEQFF. The CDR3 DNA reads as TGTGCCAGCAGCCTCAGGGGGGCCCATGAGCAGTTCTTC.

This clone has just one count. This chain connects TRBV30 to TRBJ2-2; 7 bases fit TRBD1. CDR1 GTSNPN and CDR2 SVGIG come from the germline V gene (reference sequence). Trimming at V came to 0 bases and at J to 3 bases, leaving 7 bases not matched to a gene. The CDR3 contains 16 residues. The CDR3 here is CAWSVGAGGYTGELFF. The CDR3 nucleotides read TGTGCCTGGAGTGTGGGGGCAGGGGGTTACACCGGGGAGCTGTTTTTT.

This clone was seen a few times. This sequence joins TRBV2 and TRBJ1-2; D may be TRBD1 (5 bases). This CDR3 contains 14 residues. The V end was cut by 4 bases, the J end by 3 bases, with 12 bases between. Germline lookup yields CDR1 SNHLY and CDR2 FYNNEI. The CDR3: CASSGGASYYGYTF. The CDR3 coding sequence is TGTGCCAGCAGTGGCGGGGCAAGTTACTATGGCTACACCTTC.

The V call is TRBV6-9, the J call TRBJ2-7; D unresolved. Trimming shortened V by 3 bases and J by 0 bases, and 6 bases separated the two germline ends. This CDR3 comprises 13 residues. Germline CDR1 reads MNHGY; CDR2 reads SVAAGI. The CDR3 coding sequence is TGTGCCAGCAGTTACGGCCTCTCCTACGAGCAGTACTTC. Translated, it gives CASSYGLSYEQYF.

The chain joins TRBV7-2 to TRBJ2-7; 11 nucleotides line up with TRBD1. J was trimmed by 3 bases and V by 3 bases; bases with no gene match: 7. The CDR3 length is 16 residues. Germline values: CDR1 SGHTA, CDR2 FQGNSA. CDR3 sequence reads: CASSLMPGTGGYEQYF. CDR3 sequence (DNA): TGTGCCAGCAGCTTGATGCCCGGGACAGGGGGCTACGAGCAGTACTTC.

This clone came up once. The rearrangement joins TRBV19 to TRBJ2-3; 10 bases are a match to TRBD2. V shed 6 bases and J 1 base; nucleotides not matched to a gene: 4. Germline lookup yields CDR1 LNHDA and CDR2 SQIVND (reference sequence). This CDR3 has 15 residues. CDR3: CASSSGGGGTDTQYF. CDR3 nucleotide sequence: TGTGCCAGTAGCAGCGGGGGGGGTGGCACAGATACGCAGTATTTT.

V gene TRBV11-2 combines with J gene TRBJ2-5; no reliable D call. Trimming left V 4 bases short and J 5 bases short, with 5 bases between. This CDR3 has 11 amino acids. Germline assignment: CDR1 SGHAT and CDR2 FQNNGV. The CDR3 loop is CASSSPETQYF. DNA for the CDR3: TGTGCCAGCAGCTCACCCGAGACCCAGTACTTC.

CDR3 region: CASSQDYGVGAQYF. The CDR3 DNA sequence: TGCGCCAGCAGCCAAGATTACGGGGTAGGAGCGCAGTATTTT. V usage is TRBV4-1 and J usage is TRBJ2-3; D perhaps matches TRBD2 (5 bases). Trimming removed 0 bases at V and 10 bases at J, with 14 bases between. The germline CDR1 and CDR2 sequences are MGHRA and YSYEKL. The CDR3 has 14 amino acids.

This clone was picked up a small number of times. This sequence joins TRBV7-2 and TRBJ1-1; no definite D call. CDR3 length: 15 amino acids. Germline CDR1 SGHTA, CDR2 FQGNSA. Trimming removed 1 base at V and 0 bases at J, with 9 bases between. The CDR3 DNA sequence: TGTGCCAGCAGCTTAGGCGGGGTTATGAACACTGAAGCTTTCTTT. Residues: CASSLGGVMNTEAFF.

The V gene is TRBV7-9, the J gene TRBJ1-1; D uncertain. The CDR3 is 15 residues long. The V gene lost 5 bases and the J gene lost 0 bases, with 13 bases spanning the gap. Per germline, CDR1 SEHNR and CDR2 FQNEAQ (reference sequence). The CDR3: CASSLRGYMNTEAFF. In DNA form, the CDR3 reads TGTGCCAGCAGCCTAAGAGGATACATGAACACTGAAGCTTTCTTT.

This chain connects TRBV11-1 to TRBJ1-1; 10 bases are a match to TRBD1. The CDR3 loop spans 15 amino acids. Germline V lookup: CDR1 SGHAT, CDR2 FQDESV (reference sequence). Trimming cost V 1 base and J 3 bases; bases outside gene matches: 2. The chain's CDR3 is CASSLDGTGDTEAFF. The DNA of the CDR3 is TGTGCCAGCAGCTTAGATGGGACAGGGGACACTGAAGCTTTCTTT.

The chain employs TRBV4-3 and TRBJ2-1; 11 bases match TRBD2. The germline V gene encodes CDR1 LGHNA and CDR2 YSLEER. CDR3 length equals 15 residues. Trimming removed 0 bases from V and 13 bases from J; junction bases left unmatched: 8. The chain's CDR3 is CASSQDLNSGGAQFF. The DNA of the CDR3 is TGCGCCAGCAGCCAAGATCTTAATAGCGGGGGGGCCCAGTTCTTC.

The genes are TRBV11-2 and TRBJ1-1; 11 nucleotides align to TRBD1. Germline CDR1 reads SGHAT; CDR2 reads FQNNGV. The CDR3 extends over 18 amino acids. V dropped 4 bases and J dropped 1; count of bases not matched to a gene: 11. CDR3 in DNA: TGTGCCAGCAGCTACGGACAGGGGGCCGGGGATAAGAACACTGAAGCTTTCTTT. Amino acid sequence: CASSYGQGAGDKNTEAFF.

The V and J genes are TRBV7-9 and TRBJ2-1; no definite D call. Trimming pared 3 bases from V and 3 bases from J, leaving 3 bases between. The germline gives CDR1 SEHNR, CDR2 FQNEAQ (reference sequence). The CDR3 is 12 amino acids. The CDR3 here is CASSLHYNEQFF. The CDR3 DNA follows: TGTGCCAGCAGCTTGCACTACAATGAGCAGTTCTTC.

This clone was counted between two and nine times. The chain combines TRBV27 with TRBJ1-1, with a tentative D call TRBD1 (6 bases). The V end lost 6 bases, the J end lost 4 bases, and 9 bases lay between the germline ends. This CDR3 comprises 12 residues. Germline CDR1 is MNHEY and CDR2 is SMNVEV (reference sequence). The CDR3 DNA reads as TGTGCCAGCAGCCGAGGGGGCACTGAAGCTTTCTTT. It specifies CASSRGGTEAFF.

The V call is TRBV19, the J call TRBJ1-3; the D is unclear. The germline V and J ends were trimmed by 5 bases and 3 bases, with 11 bases remaining between them. Germline CDR1 reads LNHDA; CDR2 reads SQIVND (reference sequence). The CDR3 sequence is 14 residues long. CDR3 amino acids: CASSATRYGNTIYF. The CDR3 DNA is TGTGCCAGTAGTGCTACCAGATATGGAAACACCATATATTTT. The full variable domain, rest sourced from reference TRBV19 and TRBJ1-3, is DGGITQSPKYLFRKEGQNVTLSCEQNLNHDAMYWYRQDPGQGLRLIYYSQIVNDFQKGDIAEGYSVSREKKESFPLTVTSAQKNPTAFYLCASSATRYGNTIYFGEGSWLTVV.

This rearrangement joins TRBV27 to TRBJ2-1; D perhaps matches TRBD2 (7 bases). Germline V lookup: CDR1 MNHEY, CDR2 SMNVEV (reference sequence). The CDR3 spans 15 residues. The V end lost 0 bases, the J end lost 5 bases, and 11 bases lay between the germline ends. The CDR3 protein is CASSLSGGGHNEQFF. The DNA of the CDR3 is TGTGCCAGCAGTTTATCGGGGGGGGGCCACAATGAGCAGTTCTTC.

This clone was seen only a few times. This rearrangement joins TRBV11-3 to TRBJ2-1; tentative D call: TRBD2 (6 bases). The germline gives CDR1 SGHNT, CDR2 YENEEA. V was pared by 1 base and J by 4 bases, with 8 bases between. The CDR3 spans 14 residues. CDR3 coding DNA: TGTGCCAGCAGCTTAGCGGGGGTTTACAATGAGCAGTTCTTC. It codes for CASSLAGVYNEQFF. Supplemented by reference TRBV11-3 and TRBJ2-1, the full variable domain reads EAGVVQSPRYKIIEKKQPVAFWCNPISGHNTLYWYLQNLGQGPELLIRYENEEAVDDSQLPKDRFSAERLKGVDSTLKIQPAELGDSAVYLCASSLAGVYNEQFFGPGTRLTVL.

This clone was seen many times. CDR3 residues: CASSWGQGVQPQHF. The DNA of the CDR3 is TGTGCCAGCAGTTGGGGACAGGGCGTTCAGCCCCAGCATTTT. The chain is built from TRBV6-6 and TRBJ1-5; 9 positions agree with TRBD1. This CDR3 is built from 14 residues. V shed 4 bases and J 6 bases; nucleotides not matched to a gene: 4. The germline CDR1 and CDR2 sequences are MNHNY and SVGAGI (reference sequence).

In its sample, this clone was seen a few times. The V gene is TRBV11-2, the J gene TRBJ2-3, with TRBD2 identical over 14 bases. There are 17 residues in the CDR3. Trimming at V came to 4 bases and at J to 6 bases, leaving 9 bases not matched to a gene. Germline CDR1 reads SGHAT; CDR2 reads FQNNGV. The CDR3, as DNA: TGTGCCAGCAGCTCCCAGACTAGCGGGGGGGCCTTTGATACGCAGTATTTT. Encoded protein: CASSSQTSGGAFDTQYF.

The V call is TRBV7-9, the J call TRBJ2-7, with D uncertain. Per the germline V gene, CDR1 is SEHNR and CDR2 is FQNEAQ (reference sequence). The CDR3 totals 12 residues. Trimming pared 6 bases from V and 6 bases from J, leaving 12 bases between. CDR3 residues: CASSPDFSEQYF. The CDR3 nucleotides read TGTGCCAGCAGTCCAGACTTTTCCGAGCAGTACTTC.

The chain recombines TRBV19 with TRBJ2-2; 8 positions match TRBD2. The germline V gene encodes CDR1 LNHDA and CDR2 SQIVND (reference sequence). The trim removed 3 bases at V and 4 bases at J, leaving 1 base unmatched. The CDR3 sequence is 14 residues long. The CDR3 region is CASSIGGATGELFF. CDR3 nucleotides: TGTGCCAGTAGTATCGGGGGGGCCACCGGGGAGCTGTTTTTT.

The rearrangement uses TRBV7-2 and TRBJ2-7, with D maybe TRBD1 (5 bases). V was trimmed by 2 bases and J by 4 bases, leaving 18 bases between them. There are 16 residues in the CDR3. The germline V gene has CDR1 SGHTA and CDR2 FQGNSA. The CDR3 here is CASSLTPRAASYEQYF. The CDR3 coding sequence is TGTGCCAGCAGCTTAACCCCCAGGGCGGCATCGTACGAGCAGTACTTC.

This chain connects TRBV6-1 to TRBJ2-3; 8 bases match TRBD1. Germline lookup yields CDR1 MNHNS and CDR2 SASEGT. The V segment lost 6 bases and the J segment 3 bases; nucleotides outside the gene matches: 5. CDR3 length equals 14 residues. CDR3 coding DNA: TGTGCCAGCAGCCGGGACAGGCTAACAGATACGCAGTATTTT. It codes for CASSRDRLTDTQYF.

This chain uses TRBV6-5 with TRBJ1-1; D may be TRBD1 (6 bases). The CDR3 has 14 residues. In germline, CDR1 is MNHEY, CDR2 SVGAGI. The ends were cut back, 2 bases at V and 0 bases at J, with 7 bases in the middle. The CDR3 spells CASSYGGLNTEAFF. The CDR3 nucleotides read TGTGCCAGCAGTTACGGGGGCTTGAACACTGAAGCTTTCTTT.